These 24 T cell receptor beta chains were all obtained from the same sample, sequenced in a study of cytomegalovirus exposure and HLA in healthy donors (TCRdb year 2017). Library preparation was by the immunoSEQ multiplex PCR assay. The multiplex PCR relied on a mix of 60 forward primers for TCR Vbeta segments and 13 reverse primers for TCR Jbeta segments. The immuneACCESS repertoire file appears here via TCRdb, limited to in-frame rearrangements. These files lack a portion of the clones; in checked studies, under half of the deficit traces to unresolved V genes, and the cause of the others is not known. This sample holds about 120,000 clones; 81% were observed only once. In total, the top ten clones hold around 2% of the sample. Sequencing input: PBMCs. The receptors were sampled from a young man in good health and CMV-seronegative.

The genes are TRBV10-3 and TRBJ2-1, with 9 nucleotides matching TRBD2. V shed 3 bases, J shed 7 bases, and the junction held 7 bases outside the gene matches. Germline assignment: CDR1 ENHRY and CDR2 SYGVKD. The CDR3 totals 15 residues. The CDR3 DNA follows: TGTGCCATCAGTGACGGGCGGGGGGGCGGGAATGAGCAGTTCTTC. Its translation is CAISDGRGGGNEQFF.

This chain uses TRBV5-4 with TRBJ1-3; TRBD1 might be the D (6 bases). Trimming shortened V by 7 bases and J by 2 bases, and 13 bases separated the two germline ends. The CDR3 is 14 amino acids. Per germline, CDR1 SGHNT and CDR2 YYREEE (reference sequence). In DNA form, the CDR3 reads TGTGCCAGCTTTCGAGGGGGAACTGGAAACACCATATATTTT. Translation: CASFRGGTGNTIYF.

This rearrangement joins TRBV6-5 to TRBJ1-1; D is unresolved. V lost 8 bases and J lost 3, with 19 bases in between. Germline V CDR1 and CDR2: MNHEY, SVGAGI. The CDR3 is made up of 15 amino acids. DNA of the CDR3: TGTGCCAGCTCTCGGTCAGGTCTCACACACACTGAAGCTTTCTTT. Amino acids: CASSRSGLTHTEAFF.

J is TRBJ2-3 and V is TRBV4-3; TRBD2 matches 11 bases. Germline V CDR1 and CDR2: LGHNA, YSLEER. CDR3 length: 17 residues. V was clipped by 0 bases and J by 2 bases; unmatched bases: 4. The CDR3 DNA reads TGCGCCAGCAGCCAAGATCTAGCGGGGGGCCTCACAGATACGCAGTATTTT. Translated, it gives CASSQDLAGGLTDTQYF.

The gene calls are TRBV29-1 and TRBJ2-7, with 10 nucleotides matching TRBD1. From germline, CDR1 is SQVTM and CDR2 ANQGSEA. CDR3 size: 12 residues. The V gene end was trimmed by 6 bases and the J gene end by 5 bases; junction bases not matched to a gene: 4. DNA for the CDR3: TGCAGCGTGGGACAGGGGAAGAACGAGCAGTACTTC. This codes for CSVGQGKNEQYF.

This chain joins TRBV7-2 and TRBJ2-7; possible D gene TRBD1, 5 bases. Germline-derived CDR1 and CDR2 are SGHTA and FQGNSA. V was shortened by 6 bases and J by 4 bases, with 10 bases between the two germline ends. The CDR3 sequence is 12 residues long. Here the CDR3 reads CASSTDSYEQYF. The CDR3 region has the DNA TGTGCCAGCAGTACAGACAGTTACGAGCAGTACTTC. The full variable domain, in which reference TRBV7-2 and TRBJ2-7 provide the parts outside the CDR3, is GAGVSQSPSNKVTEKGKDVELRCDPISGHTALYWYRQSLGQGLEFLIYFQGNSAPDKSGLPSDRFSAERTGGSVSTLTIQRTQQEDSAVYLCASSTDSYEQYFGPGTRLTVT.

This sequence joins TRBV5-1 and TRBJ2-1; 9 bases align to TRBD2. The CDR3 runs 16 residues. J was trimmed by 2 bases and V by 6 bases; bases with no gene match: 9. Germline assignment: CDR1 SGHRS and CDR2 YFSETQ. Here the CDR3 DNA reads TGCGCCAGCACCCCGGGGGGCGGGGGGGCCTACAATGAGCAGTTCTTC. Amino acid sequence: CASTPGGGGAYNEQFF.

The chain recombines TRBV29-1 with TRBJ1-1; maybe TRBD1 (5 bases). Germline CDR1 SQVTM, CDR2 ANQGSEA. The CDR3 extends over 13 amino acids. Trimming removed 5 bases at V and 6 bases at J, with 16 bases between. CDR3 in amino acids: CSVLTGVGAEAFF. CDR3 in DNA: TGCAGCGTTCTAACGGGGGTTGGGGCTGAAGCTTTCTTT.

The CDR3, as DNA: TGTGCCAGCAGTTCTACAGGGTTGGGGTCTGGAAACACCATATATTTT. It translates to CASSSTGLGSGNTIYF. The chain links TRBV7-9 to TRBJ1-3; D perhaps matches TRBD1 (6 bases). Deletions cut 6 bases from V and 1 base from J, with 16 bases between. The CDR3 covers 16 residues. Germline V gives CDR1 SEHNR, CDR2 FQNEAQ (reference sequence).

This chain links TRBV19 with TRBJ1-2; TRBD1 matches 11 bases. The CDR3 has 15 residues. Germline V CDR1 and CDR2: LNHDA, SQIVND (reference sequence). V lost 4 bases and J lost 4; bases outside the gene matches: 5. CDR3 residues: CASSTRTGGFYGYTF. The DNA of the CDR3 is TGTGCCAGTAGTACGAGGACAGGGGGCTTCTATGGCTACACCTTC.

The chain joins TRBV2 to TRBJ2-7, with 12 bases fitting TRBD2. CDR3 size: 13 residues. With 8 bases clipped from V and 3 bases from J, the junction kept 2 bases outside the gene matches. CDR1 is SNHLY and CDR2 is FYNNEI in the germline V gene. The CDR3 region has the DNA TGTGCCAGCGGACTAGCGGGGTTCTACGAGCAGTACTTC. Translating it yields CASGLAGFYEQYF.

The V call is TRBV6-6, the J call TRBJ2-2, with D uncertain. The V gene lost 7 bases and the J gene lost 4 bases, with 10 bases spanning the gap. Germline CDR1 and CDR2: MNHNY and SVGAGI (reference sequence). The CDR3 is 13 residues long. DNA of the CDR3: TGTGCCAGCATGATGCAGATCACCGGGGAGCTGTTTTTT. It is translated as CASMMQITGELFF.

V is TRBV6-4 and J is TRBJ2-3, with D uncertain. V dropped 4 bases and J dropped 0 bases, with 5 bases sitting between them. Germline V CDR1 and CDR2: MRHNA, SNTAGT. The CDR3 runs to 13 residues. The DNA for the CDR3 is TGTGCCAGCAGTGGGAGTAGCACAGATACGCAGTATTTT. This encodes CASSGSSTDTQYF.

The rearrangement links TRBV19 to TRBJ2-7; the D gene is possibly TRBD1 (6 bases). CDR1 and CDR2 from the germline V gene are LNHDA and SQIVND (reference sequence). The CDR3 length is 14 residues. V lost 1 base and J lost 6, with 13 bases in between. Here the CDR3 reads CASSIGTGQSEQYF. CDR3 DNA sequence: TGTGCCAGTAGTATAGGTACAGGGCAGAGCGAGCAGTACTTC.

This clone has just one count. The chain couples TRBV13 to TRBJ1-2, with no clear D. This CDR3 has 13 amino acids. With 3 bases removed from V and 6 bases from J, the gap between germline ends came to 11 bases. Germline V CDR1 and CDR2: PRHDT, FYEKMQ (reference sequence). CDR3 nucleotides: TGTGCCAGCAGCTTGGGGTCGGAGGATGGCTACACCTTC. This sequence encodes CASSLGSEDGYTF.

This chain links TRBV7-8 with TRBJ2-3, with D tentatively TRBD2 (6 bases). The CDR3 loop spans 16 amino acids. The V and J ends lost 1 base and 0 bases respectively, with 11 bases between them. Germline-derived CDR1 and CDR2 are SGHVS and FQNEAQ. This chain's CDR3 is CASSLVVSGSTDTQYF. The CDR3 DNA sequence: TGTGCCAGCAGCTTAGTTGTTAGCGGTAGCACAGATACGCAGTATTTT.

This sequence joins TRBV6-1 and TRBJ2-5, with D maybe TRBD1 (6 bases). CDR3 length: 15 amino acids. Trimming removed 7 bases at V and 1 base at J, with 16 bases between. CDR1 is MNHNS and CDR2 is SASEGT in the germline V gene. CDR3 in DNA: TGTGCCAGCACTCCCAGGACAGTTGGCCAAGAGACCCAGTACTTC. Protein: CASTPRTVGQETQYF.

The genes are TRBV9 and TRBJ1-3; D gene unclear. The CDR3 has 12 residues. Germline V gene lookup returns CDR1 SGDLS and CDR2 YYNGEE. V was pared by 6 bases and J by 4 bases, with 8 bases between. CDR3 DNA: TGTGCCAGCACGCCCGGGGGAAACACCATATATTTT. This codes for CASTPGGNTIYF.

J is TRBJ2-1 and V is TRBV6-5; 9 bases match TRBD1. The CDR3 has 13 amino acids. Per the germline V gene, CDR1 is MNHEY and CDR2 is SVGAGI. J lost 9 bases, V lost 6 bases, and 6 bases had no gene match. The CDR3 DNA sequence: TGTGCCAGCAGACGGACAGGGGAAGTTGAGCAGTTCTTC. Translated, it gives CASRRTGEVEQFF.

The CDR3 reads CASSLGQGFSYEQYF. Here the CDR3 DNA reads TGCGCCAGCAGCTTAGGTCAGGGGTTTAGCTACGAGCAGTACTTC. The chain links TRBV5-1 to TRBJ2-5, with D maybe TRBD1 (6 bases). Matching the DNA end better, TRBJ2-7 makes the J call doubtful. The CDR3 totals 15 residues. The germline V gene encodes CDR1 SGHRS and CDR2 YFSETQ.

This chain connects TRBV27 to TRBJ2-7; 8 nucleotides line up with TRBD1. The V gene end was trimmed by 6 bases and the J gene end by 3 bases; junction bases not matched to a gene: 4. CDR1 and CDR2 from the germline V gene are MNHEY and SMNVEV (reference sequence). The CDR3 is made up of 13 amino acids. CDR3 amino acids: CASSMTGVYEQYF. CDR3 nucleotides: TGTGCCAGCAGCATGACAGGGGTCTACGAGCAGTACTTC.

In DNA, the CDR3 is TGTGCCAGCAGCTTAGTGGCTGATCAGCCCCAGCATTTT. Protein: CASSLVADQPQHF. The rearrangement uses TRBV7-2 and TRBJ1-5; D not resolved. Looked up from germline, CDR1 is SGHTA and CDR2 is FQGNSA. The CDR3 totals 13 residues. Trimming left V 1 base short and J 5 bases short, with 6 bases between.

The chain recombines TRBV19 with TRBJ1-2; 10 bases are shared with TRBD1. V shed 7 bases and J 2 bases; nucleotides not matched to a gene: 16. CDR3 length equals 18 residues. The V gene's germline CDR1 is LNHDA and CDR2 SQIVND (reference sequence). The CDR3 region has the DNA TGTGCCAGTACCATAGGGTGGGGGACAGGGGCACCCAACTATGGCTACACCTTC. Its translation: CASTIGWGTGAPNYGYTF.

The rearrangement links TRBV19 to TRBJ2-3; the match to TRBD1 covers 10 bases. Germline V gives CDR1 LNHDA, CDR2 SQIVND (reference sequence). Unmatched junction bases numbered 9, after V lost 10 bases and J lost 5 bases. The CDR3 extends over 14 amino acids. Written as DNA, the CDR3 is TGTGCCACACGACAGGGGGCTTGGGAAGATACGCAGTATTTT. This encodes CATRQGAWEDTQYF. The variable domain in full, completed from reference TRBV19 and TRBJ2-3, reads DGGITQSPKYLFRKEGQNVTLSCEQNLNHDAMYWYRQDPGQGLRLIYYSQIVNDFQKGDIAEGYSVSREKKESFPLTVTSAQKNPTAFYLCATRQGAWEDTQYFGPGTRLTVL.